The 7 T cell receptor beta chains below come from one sample, sequenced in a study of T-cell reconstitution after alpha-beta-depleted transplantation in children. Using unique molecular identifiers, the investigators prepared the TCRbeta library. TCRdb called the PCR reads again in MiXCR, with one record for every CDR3 protein. The table records approximately 490,000 distinct CDR3 sequences, approximately 12% of them present only once. The material was PBMCs from the stem cell graft donor, obtained from the stem cell graft. The receptors here all came from a human donor who donated a stem cell graft to a child with combined immunodeficiency.

The chain couples TRBV6-1 to TRBJ1-2; 7 nucleotides line up with TRBD1. Germline trimming cut 4 bases from V and 4 bases from J; bases unmatched to any gene: 3. The CDR3 sequence is 13 residues long. Germline lookup yields CDR1 MNHNS and CDR2 SASEGT. The CDR3 region has the DNA TGTGCCAGCAGTGCTAGGGACAGCTATGGCTACACCTTC. The encoded protein is CASSARDSYGYTF.

Only a few counts were recorded for this clonotype. The chain employs TRBV29-1 and TRBJ2-3; tentative D call: TRBD2 (6 bases). Trimming stripped 6 bases from V and 3 bases from J, with 10 bases between. CDR1 and CDR2 (germline): SQVTM, ANQGSEA. The CDR3 loop spans 12 amino acids. CDR3 protein: CSVPGATDTQYF. CDR3 sequence (DNA): TGCAGCGTGCCGGGAGCAACAGATACGCAGTATTTT.

V is TRBV6-5 and J is TRBJ2-4; the match to TRBD2 covers 7 bases. Germline V gives CDR1 MNHEY, CDR2 SVGAGI. CDR3 length: 18 residues. V lost 2 bases and J lost 0; bases outside the gene matches: 10. This CDR3 reads CASSYTSALSLAKNIQYF. For the CDR3, the DNA is TGTGCCAGCAGTTACACTAGCGCGTTATCCTTAGCCAAAAACATTCAGTACTTC.

This clonotype appeared many times. The chain combines TRBV29-1 with TRBJ2-6; D unresolved. This CDR3 contains 13 residues. The germline V gene has CDR1 SQVTM and CDR2 ANQGSEA. The V end was cut by 4 bases, the J end by 0 bases, with 4 bases between. Written as DNA, the CDR3 is TGCAGCGTTGCAAACTCTGGGGCCAACGTCCTGACTTTC. As protein: CSVANSGANVLTF.

This chain connects TRBV5-1 to TRBJ2-1, with D uncertain. CDR1 is SGHRS and CDR2 is YFSETQ in the germline V gene. The CDR3 contains 13 residues. Trimming stripped 2 bases from V and 8 bases from J, with 11 bases between. CDR3 protein: CASSFASGDEQFF. For the CDR3, the DNA is TGCGCCAGCAGCTTCGCTAGTGGCGATGAGCAGTTCTTC.

This clonotype was seen a handful of times. The CDR3 DNA is TGTGCCAGCAGTTACAGGGACAGCCGGGGGTATTACACCGGGGAGCTGTTTTTT. Amino acids: CASSYRDSRGYYTGELFF. The chain links TRBV6-2 or TRBV6-3 to TRBJ2-2; tentative D call: TRBD1 (7 bases). V lost 2 bases and J lost 3, with 19 bases in between. Per the germline V gene, CDR1 is MNHEY and CDR2 is SVGEGT. There are 18 residues in the CDR3.

The V gene is TRBV12-5, the J gene TRBJ1-1; 7 positions agree with TRBD1. CDR3 length: 15 amino acids. CDR1 is LGHNT, CDR2 FRNRAP, per germline. Germline trimming cut 1 base from V and 3 bases from J; bases unmatched to any gene: 5. CDR3 DNA: TGTGCTAGTGGTTTGGGGTCGCAGGGGGACACTGAAGCTTTCTTT. It translates to CASGLGSQGDTEAFF.